Reported below is one T cell receptor (beta chain). There is no known antigen for this receptor. Base qualities were left out, and no much larger clone turns up one base away. This sample is part of a study of T cell responses to AZD1222 COVID-19 vaccine (dated by TCRdb to about 2021). A note on the overall study: A total of 233 trial participants underwent TCR sequencing, of whom approximately 200 had received two doses of AZD1222 and about 25 had received two doses of the MenACWY control vaccine. Enrollment into the trials was organized by age into subgroups of 18-55, 56-69 and 70-plus years, and those subgroups contained about 150, 27 and 61 TCR-sequenced participants, respectively. Broad study findings and their caveats: The whole spike protein was spanned by vaccine-associated CD4 TCRs, and dominant responses were seen in regions 160-218 and 743-854. Spike-specific TCR breadth and depth rose significantly after two AZD1222 doses compared with day 0 and with MenACWY recipients. The 56-69-year group was small, and its depth increase did not reach significance, likely because of low power. Most participants were white British and females outnumbered males, and the authors suggested that clonal diversity may have been underestimated. Conclusions about previously exposed vaccinees are limited because only five to seven AZD1222 recipients were SARS-CoV-2 seropositive at baseline. Because no day 14 peak-response samples were available, the repertoires could be characterized only after the peak T cell response. Nearly half of unique spike-specific TCRs reportedly recognized epitopes outside regions mutated in the B.1.351 and B.1.1.7 variants.

CDR1 and CDR2, looked up from the germline V gene, are SGHTA and FQGTGA. The junction shows trimming of 4 bases on V and 5 bases on J, and the gene matches do not reach 11 bases of it. The CDR3 holds 16 amino acids from the cysteine to the phenylalanine. Only CDR3 DNA remains: 48 bases, in frame from the first base. In the paper's terms, the time point label means: about 28 days (+/-7) after the second vaccine dose. AZD1222 recipients given second doses at about 4 weeks or at about 12 weeks were pooled, since spike-specific TCR depth and breadth were not found to differ between the two schedules. Vaccinee samples came from UK trials COV001 and COV002, including a single-blind randomized controlled phase 2/3 trial of AZD1222 (ChAdOx1 nCoV-19) in healthy adults. For TCRbeta chain sequencing, PBMC samples from trial participants were taken at day 0 and at day 28 after the second dose. The CDR3 regions of human TCRbeta chains were analyzed by immunosequencing. Processing in the source paper ran as follows. Repertoire TCRs were checked for matches against a reference library of SARS-CoV-2-specific TCRs that had been generated using the MIRA antigen-specificity platform. Breadth was defined as the fraction of unique TCRs that were SARS-CoV-2-associated, and depth was defined as the fraction of total T cells that were SARS-CoV-2-associated. Using the MIRA data, each spike-specific TCR was mapped to the spike region that the TCR reacts to and placed in a CD4 or CD8 class. Log10-transformed breadth and depth values were compared by one-way ANOVA with Sidak's multiple comparisons tests. The immuneACCESS repertoire file appears here via TCRdb, limited to in-frame rearrangements. These files lack a portion of the clones; in checked studies, under half of the deficit traces to unresolved V genes, and the cause of the others is not known. That table gives V, J and clone size, and the DNA gave D and trimming. The table for this sample lists 73,000 or so clones; around three quarters of them were counted only once. The ten biggest clones cover less than 50% of the sample.

The specimen was peripheral blood, collected 28 days after the second AZD1222 dose. This TCR was recovered from an adult who received the AZD1222 COVID-19 vaccine. The sequence links TRBV7-3 to TRBJ2-3; 8 central nucleotides agree with TRBD2. Here is the DNA: TGTGCCAGCAGCTCCACCCCCTCCGGGGGGGGAGATACGCAGTATTTT. The encoded protein is CASSSTPSGGGDTQYF.